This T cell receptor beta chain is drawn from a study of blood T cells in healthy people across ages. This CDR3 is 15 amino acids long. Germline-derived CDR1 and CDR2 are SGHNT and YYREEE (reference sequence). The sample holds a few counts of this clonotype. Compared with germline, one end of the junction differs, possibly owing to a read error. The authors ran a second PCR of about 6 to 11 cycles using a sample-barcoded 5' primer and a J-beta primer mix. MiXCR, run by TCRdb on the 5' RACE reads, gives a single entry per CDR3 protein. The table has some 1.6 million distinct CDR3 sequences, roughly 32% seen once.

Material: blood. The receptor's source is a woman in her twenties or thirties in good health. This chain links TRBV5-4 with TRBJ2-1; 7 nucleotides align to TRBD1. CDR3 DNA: TGTGCCAGCAGCCAGGGACAGTCTATCTACAATGAGCCGTTCTTC. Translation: CASSQGQSIYNEPFF.